A few counts support the clone carrying this TCR beta chain. The CDR3 is 15 amino acids. Germline-derived CDR1 and CDR2 are SNHLY and FYNNEI. V lost 5 bases to trimming and J lost 5 bases; unmatched junction nucleotides: 7. TCRdb analysed the 5' RACE reads with MiXCR anew, one entry per CDR3 protein. The data show a few hundred thousand distinct CDR3 sequences, less than 9.5% seen once. The data originate from a study of T cells after yellow fever vaccination. Sequenced here: PBMCs, sampled about 41 days after the first yellow fever vaccination. The V and J genes are TRBV2 and TRBJ2-5, with TRBD2 identical over 11 bases. This clonotype was sampled from a man aged 18 to 29 who received the YFV17D yellow fever vaccine. CDR3 residues: CASSFSVAGGETQYF. CDR3 DNA: TGTGCCAGCAGTTTTTCTGTAGCGGGGGGGGAGACCCAGTACTTC.